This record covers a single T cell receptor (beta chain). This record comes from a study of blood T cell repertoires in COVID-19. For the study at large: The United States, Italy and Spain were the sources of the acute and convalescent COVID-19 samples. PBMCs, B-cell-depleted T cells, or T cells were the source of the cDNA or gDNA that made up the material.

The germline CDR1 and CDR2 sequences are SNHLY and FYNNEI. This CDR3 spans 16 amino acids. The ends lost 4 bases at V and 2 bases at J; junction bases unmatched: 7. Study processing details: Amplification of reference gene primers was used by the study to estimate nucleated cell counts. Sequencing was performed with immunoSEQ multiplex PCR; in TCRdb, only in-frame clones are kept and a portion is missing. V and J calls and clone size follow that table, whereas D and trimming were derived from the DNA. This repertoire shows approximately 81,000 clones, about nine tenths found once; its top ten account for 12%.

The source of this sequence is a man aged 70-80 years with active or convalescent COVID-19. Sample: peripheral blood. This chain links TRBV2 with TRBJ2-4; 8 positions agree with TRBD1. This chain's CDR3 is CASSGAGGFPKNIQYF. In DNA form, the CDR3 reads TGTGCCAGCAGTGGGGCAGGGGGCTTTCCCAAAAACATTCAGTACTTC.